The source of this TCR beta chain is a study of cytomegalovirus exposure and HLA in healthy donors. Study outcomes and limitations: A missense variant in DCLRE1C was later tied to TCR beta V- and J-gene trimming. Later on, an analysis showed TCR association rates differing by HLA locus, with DRB1 the most and HLA-C the fewest.

The germline V gene has CDR1 SGHAT and CDR2 FQNNGV. This CDR3 has 17 amino acids. V was pared by 5 bases and J by 0 bases, with 19 bases between. It was with 60 Vbeta and 13 Jbeta primers that the PCR ran. The method was immunoSEQ multiplex PCR; TCRdb's version includes in-frame clones alone and lacks a portion of them. The sample contains approximately 61,000 clones, 78% of which appear only once. On this clone: What it binds is not known.

Sequencing used PBMCs. The sequence was obtained from a man younger than 35 in good health and CMV-seropositive. This sequence joins TRBV11-2 and TRBJ2-5, with D maybe TRBD1 (5 bases). As DNA, the CDR3 is TGTGCCAGCAGCCCAGGGTACCCGACAGAGTACCAAGAGACCCAGTACTTC. This encodes CASSPGYPTEYQETQYF.